These 23 T cell receptor beta chains were sequenced from one sample in a study of blood T cell repertoires in COVID-19. Clones were sequenced by immunoSEQ multiplex PCR, and TCRdb holds only the in-frame ones, with some missing. The sample consists of about 130,000 clones, around nine tenths of them appearing once. The specimen was peripheral blood. The source is an elderly woman with acute or convalescent COVID-19.

A single count supports this clone. V usage is TRBV19 and J usage is TRBJ1-4; D ambiguous. Trimming took off 0 bases at V and 7 bases at J, with 12 bases between the two ends. The CDR3 extends over 15 amino acids. Germline loops: CDR1 LNHDA, CDR2 SQIVND (reference sequence). CDR3 DNA sequence: TGTGCCAGTAGTATAGATTCGATGAAGAGTGAAAAACTGTTTTTT. This gives the protein CASSIDSMKSEKLFF.

This sequence joins TRBV6-2 or TRBV6-3 and TRBJ2-7, with 15 bases aligning to TRBD2. Germline CDR1 MNHEY, CDR2 SVGEGT. V gave up 5 bases and J gave up 4 bases; unmatched junction bases: 6. CDR3 size: 16 residues. The CDR3 DNA reads TGTGCCAGCAGTCCGGGACTAGCGGGAGGTGGTTACGAGCAGTACTTC. Translating gives CASSPGLAGGGYEQYF.

The chain recombines TRBV6-5 with TRBJ1-6; 7 positions match TRBD1. The CDR3 loop spans 14 amino acids. Germline V gene sequence: CDR1 MNHEY, CDR2 SVGAGI. The trim removed 8 bases at V and 0 bases at J, leaving 1 base unmatched. The CDR3 DNA reads as TGTGCCAGCCGGGACAGCTCCTATAATTCACCCCTCCACTTT. Translation gives CASRDSSYNSPLHF.

The sample holds one count of this clone. The gene calls are TRBV5-1 and TRBJ2-2; TRBD1 agrees at 7 bases. This CDR3 spans 16 amino acids. Germline values: CDR1 SGHRS, CDR2 YFSETQ. The V gene end was trimmed by 0 bases and the J gene end by 8 bases; junction bases not matched to a gene: 10. In DNA form, the CDR3 reads TGCGCCAGCAGCTTGGCGGGACAGTGGATGGCAGGGGAGCTGTTTTTT. Its protein product is CASSLAGQWMAGELFF.

The CDR3 DNA is TGTGCCTGGGTGCAGGGTCTAACTAACTATGGCTACACCTTC. It is translated as CAWVQGLTNYGYTF. The chain has TRBV30 and TRBJ1-2; possibly TRBD1 for D (5 bases). V dropped 5 bases and J dropped 0 bases, with 13 bases sitting between them. Germline-derived CDR1 and CDR2 are GTSNPN and SVGIG (reference sequence). This CDR3 contains 14 residues.

A few counts support this clone. The chain recombines TRBV2 with TRBJ2-7; tentative D call: TRBD2 (6 bases). CDR3 length equals 15 residues. V dropped 2 bases and J dropped 2 bases, with 13 bases sitting between them. In germline, CDR1 is SNHLY, CDR2 FYNNEI. CDR3 in DNA: TGTGCCAGCAGTGAACAGGTGGAGGGCCCCTACGAGCAGTACTTC. Its translation: CASSEQVEGPYEQYF.

The gene calls are TRBV28 and TRBJ1-5; 9 positions agree with TRBD1. Germline values: CDR1 MDHEN, CDR2 SYDVKM. The CDR3 is 15 residues long. Trimming took 5 bases from V and 1 from J; bases not matched to a gene: 3. The CDR3 region has the DNA TGTGCCAGCAGTACGGGACAGGGAAGCAATCAGCCCCAGCATTTT. This encodes CASSTGQGSNQPQHF. Variable domain in full (rest from reference TRBV28 and TRBJ1-5): DVKVTQSSRYLVKRTGEKVFLECVQDMDHENMFWYRQDPGLGLRLIYFSYDVKMKEKGDIPEGYSVSREKKERFSLILESASTNQTSMYLCASSTGQGSNQPQHFGDGTRLSIL.

The chain recombines TRBV3-1 (or the pseudogene TRBV3-2) with TRBJ2-1, with D perhaps matching TRBD1 (5 bases). The CDR3 covers 15 residues. CDR1 is LGHDT, CDR2 YNNKEL, per germline (reference sequence). V was pared by 8 bases and J by 8 bases, with 22 bases between. In DNA form, the CDR3 reads TGTGCCAGCCCCCCAGCGTGGCAGGGTATCGATGAGCAGTTCTTC. Its protein product is CASPPAWQGIDEQFF.

The chain couples TRBV29-1 to TRBJ2-5; 7 positions match TRBD2. Germline V lookup: CDR1 SQVTM, CDR2 ANQGSEA. The CDR3 has 12 residues. J was trimmed by 4 bases and V by 7 bases; bases with no gene match: 6. The CDR3 loop is CSAGGIRETQYF. The CDR3 DNA reads TGCAGCGCCGGGGGGATTCGAGAGACCCAGTACTTC.

This chain uses TRBV5-1 with TRBJ1-4; 8 nucleotides align to TRBD1. Germline CDR1 reads SGHRS; CDR2 reads YFSETQ. V lost 0 bases, J lost 4 bases, and 2 bases stayed unmatched. The CDR3 runs 15 residues. The CDR3 reads CASSLDRGGNEKLFF. In DNA, the CDR3 is TGCGCCAGCAGCTTGGACAGGGGGGGTAATGAAAAACTGTTTTTT.

The rearrangement joins TRBV7-2 to TRBJ1-2; 9 bases are a match to TRBD1. The CDR3 covers 15 residues. V lost 5 bases and J lost 4; bases outside the gene matches: 8. CDR1 and CDR2 (germline): SGHTA, FQGNSA. In DNA form, the CDR3 reads TGTGCCAGCAGCCTAAGACAGGGGGTGAGCTATGGCTACACCTTC. Its protein product is CASSLRQGVSYGYTF.

This clone was recorded once. V is TRBV10-3 and J is TRBJ1-2; 7 bases match TRBD1. Germline V gene data show CDR1 as ENHRY and CDR2 as SYGVKD. The V segment lost 5 bases and the J segment 0 bases; nucleotides outside the gene matches: 3. The CDR3 is 14 residues long. DNA of the CDR3: TGTGCCATCAGTAACACAGGGGCTAACTATGGCTACACCTTC. Translated, it gives CAISNTGANYGYTF.

This chain links TRBV7-9 with TRBJ1-5, with 8 nucleotides matching TRBD1. The CDR3 covers 14 residues. Unmatched junction bases numbered 4, after V lost 5 bases and J lost 4 bases. Germline V lookup: CDR1 SEHNR, CDR2 FQNEAQ (reference sequence). The CDR3 nucleotides read TGTGCCAGCAGCGGACAGGGTTTAAATCAGCCCCAGCATTTT. This encodes CASSGQGLNQPQHF.

This chain links TRBV3-1 (or the pseudogene TRBV3-2) with TRBJ2-7; a weak D match, TRBD2 (6 bases). CDR1 and CDR2 (germline): LGHDT, YNNKEL (reference sequence). With 3 bases removed from V and 5 bases from J, the gap between germline ends came to 11 bases. The CDR3 covers 13 residues. CDR3 region: CASSHRWGDEQYF. CDR3 sequence (DNA): TGTGCCAGCAGCCACAGGTGGGGGGACGAGCAGTACTTC.

The chain recombines TRBV7-8 with TRBJ1-5; 9 nucleotides line up with TRBD1. Germline V gives CDR1 SGHVS, CDR2 FQNEAQ. The CDR3 covers 16 residues. Trimming took 5 bases from V and 6 from J; bases not matched to a gene: 11. The CDR3 DNA sequence: TGTGCCAGCAGCGATCACAGGGGGCTGCGGGCTCAGCCCCAGCATTTT. Translation: CASSDHRGLRAQPQHF.

This chain connects TRBV5-6 to TRBJ1-3, with unresolved D. V was pared by 1 base and J by 0 bases, with 8 bases between. Per germline, CDR1 SGHDT and CDR2 YYEEEE. The CDR3 is 15 amino acids. CDR3 sequence (DNA): TGTGCCAGCAGCTTGTTCGGGAACTCTGGAAACACCATATATTTT. Amino acid sequence: CASSLFGNSGNTIYF.

There are a few counts of this clone. The rearrangement joins TRBV5-8 to TRBJ2-5; 9 bases match TRBD2. Germline CDR1 and CDR2: SGHTS and YDEGEE. The CDR3 is made up of 16 amino acids. The ends lost 4 bases at V and 5 bases at J; junction bases unmatched: 12. CDR3 protein: CASSKGLATEGETQYF. CDR3 DNA sequence: TGTGCCAGCAGCAAGGGACTAGCAACCGAAGGGGAGACCCAGTACTTC.

The chain combines TRBV7-3 with TRBJ1-2; TRBD1 aligns across 8 bases. This CDR3 has 15 residues. V lost 1 base, J lost 4 bases, and 5 bases stayed unmatched. Germline lookup yields CDR1 SGHTA and CDR2 FQGTGA. This CDR3 is CASSLNQGAGYGYTF. CDR3 in DNA: TGTGCCAGCAGCTTAAATCAGGGGGCCGGCTATGGCTACACCTTC.

This chain links TRBV5-4 with TRBJ1-2; D is unclear. Germline values: CDR1 SGHNT, CDR2 YYREEE (reference sequence). CDR3 size: 13 residues. Between the trimmed V and J ends, which lost 4 bases and 4 bases, there was a span of 11 bases. The CDR3 here is CASSRDGIYGYTF. In DNA form, the CDR3 reads TGTGCCAGCAGCAGAGACGGGATCTATGGCTACACCTTC.

V usage is TRBV4-1 and J usage is TRBJ1-2; 7 positions agree with TRBD1. The CDR3 spans 18 residues. J gave up 1 base and V 1 base, and 12 bases lay outside the gene matches. CDR1 and CDR2 (germline): MGHRA, YSYEKL. The CDR3 coding sequence is TGCGCCAGCAGCCAAGGACTGTCGACAGGGTCATTTAACTATGGCTACACCTTC. This encodes CASSQGLSTGSFNYGYTF.

The chain employs TRBV5-1 and TRBJ1-1; no reliable D call. Looked up from germline, CDR1 is SGHRS and CDR2 is YFSETQ. The CDR3 length is 14 residues. V lost 6 bases and J lost 6, with 18 bases in between. CDR3 amino acids: CASTPRVEEAEAFF. CDR3 nucleotide sequence: TGCGCCAGCACCCCTCGTGTCGAGGAGGCTGAAGCTTTCTTT.

This chain uses TRBV25-1 with TRBJ1-2; 8 bases line up with TRBD1. The CDR3 is 14 amino acids. Losses at the gene ends were 6 bases for V and 6 bases for J; bases not matched to a gene: 9. CDR1 and CDR2 (germline): MGHDK, SYGVNS. The chain's CDR3 is CASSRTGTVHGYTF. The DNA of the CDR3 is TGTGCCAGCAGCCGGACAGGGACAGTTCATGGCTACACCTTC.

The V gene is TRBV10-3, the J gene TRBJ1-6; a possible D gene is TRBD1 (5 bases). The ends were cut back, 6 bases at V and 8 bases at J, with 17 bases in the middle. The CDR3 is 15 amino acids. CDR1 is ENHRY and CDR2 is SYGVKD in the germline V gene. CDR3 sequence: CAISPIGARDSPLHF. The CDR3 DNA reads TGTGCCATCAGCCCCATTGGGGCCAGGGATTCACCCCTCCACTTT.